The rows below give T cell receptor beta chains drawn from one sample of a study of HIV-infected children after antiretroviral therapy interruption. A single record per CDR3 protein comes from TCRdb applying MiXCR to the 3' RACE reads. The sample has about 15,000 distinct CDR3 sequences, about 3.7% seen once; the top ten hold approximately 5%. Sequenced here: CD45RA+ CD4+ T cells from PBMCs, sampled from a donor given antiretroviral therapy, either interrupted or continuous. The origin of the receptors is a child aged 2-17 years with HIV. Each CDR3 is given with its conserved first and last residue.

TRBV7-2 | CASSLVPRQGYEQYF
TRBV20-1 | CSADPRDRGLGYTF
TRBV25-1 | CASSESLMNTEAFF
TRBV6-9 | CASSDEGQNYAEQFF
TRBV12-3/TRBV12-4 | CASSQTGGLASGRAGEQYF
TRBV5-1 | CASSPGREAFF
TRBV5-1 | CASSDPAKGAYEQYF
TRBV2 | CASSAFGLTGNTEAFF
TRBV6-5 | CASSPGRNIQYF
TRBV6-1 | CASSEAARRGYTF
TRBV5-6 | CASSRRGGRTGELFF
TRBV7-2 | CASSLGGVNTEAFF
TRBV10-3 | CAISESGYEQYF
TRBV7-3 | CASSSTGLHTEAFF
TRBV3-1 | CASSLSGEQFF
TRBV20-1 | CSARPNYGYTF
TRBV5-1 | CASSLVPGGAGEETQYF